One TCR beta chain is described in this entry. The antigen is undetermined. Libraries of TCR beta were made from approximately 2.2 micrograms of genomic DNA that came from cryopreserved PBMCs. This entry is derived from a study of cytotoxic CD8 clonotypes in ibrutinib-treated CLL. The overall study: Response specimens were obtained following a median treatment duration of about 12 months, with a range of 6 to 36.

TCRdb keeps only in-frame clones here, not all; method: immunoSEQ multiplex PCR. This sample has approximately 190,000 clones; more than 70% occur once, and the top ten carry roughly 11%. This CDR3 has 14 residues. Germline-derived CDR1 and CDR2 are MRHNA and SNTAGT. The ends were cut back, 0 bases at V and 3 bases at J, with 8 bases in the middle. Findings and limits, study-wide: Rising at ibrutinib response, clonality subsequently fell back toward baseline at progression.

Material: PBMCs, obtained after 12 months of ibrutinib treatment. The receptor comes from a human donor with chronic lymphocytic leukemia. V is TRBV6-4 and J is TRBJ1-2; D might be TRBD1 (5 bases). In DNA form, the CDR3 reads TGTGCCAGCAGTGACTCAGCGGGGGACTATGGCTACACCTTC. This encodes CASSDSAGDYGYTF.